Sequencing of this T cell receptor (beta chain) was carried out in a study of CD8+ T cells in alopecia areata. Background on the study: The protocol delivered tofacitinib for 6 to 18 months, then withdrew it for 6 months. Findings and caveats of the study: Affected scalp, especially in alopecia totalis/universalis, had a higher clonality than normal scalp did.

Extracted RNA was reverse transcribed into cDNA, the sequencing template. Repertoires were generated with immunoSEQ multiplex PCR, while TCRdb's copy carries only in-frame clones and drops some. The sample records 140,000 to 150,000 clones, approximately 45% being singletons. As concerns this clone: The antigen remains undetermined.

The germline V gene encodes CDR1 SGHRS and CDR2 YFSETQ. V was trimmed by 4 bases and J by 5 bases, leaving 12 bases between them. This CDR3 has 14 residues. Sequences were obtained from CD4+ T cells sorted from blood. This rearrangement joins TRBV5-1 to TRBJ2-2, with D perhaps TRBD1 (6 bases). The sequence derives from a human donor with alopecia areata. CDR3 loop: CASSEQGRTGELFF. CDR3 bases: TGCGCCAGCAGCGAACAGGGTAGGACCGGGGAGCTGTTTTTT.